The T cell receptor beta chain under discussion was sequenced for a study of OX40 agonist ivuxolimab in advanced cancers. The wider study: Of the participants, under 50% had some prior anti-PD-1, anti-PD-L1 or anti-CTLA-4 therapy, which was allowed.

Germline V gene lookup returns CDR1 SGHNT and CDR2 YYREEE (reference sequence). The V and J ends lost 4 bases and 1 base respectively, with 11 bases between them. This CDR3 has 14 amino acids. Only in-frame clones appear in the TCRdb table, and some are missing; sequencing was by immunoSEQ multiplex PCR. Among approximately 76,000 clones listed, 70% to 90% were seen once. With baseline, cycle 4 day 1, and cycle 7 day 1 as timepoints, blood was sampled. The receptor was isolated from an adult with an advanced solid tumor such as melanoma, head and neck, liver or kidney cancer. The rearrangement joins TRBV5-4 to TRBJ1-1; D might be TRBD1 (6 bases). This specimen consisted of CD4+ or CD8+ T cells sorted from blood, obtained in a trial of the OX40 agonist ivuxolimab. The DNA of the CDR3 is TGTGCCAGCAGCCTGGGGGGCACGAACACTGAAGCTTTCTTT. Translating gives CASSLGGTNTEAFF.